This is a list of T cell receptor beta chains from one sample in a study of Ad26.COV2.S vaccination and SARS-CoV-2 variants. Some clones are missing from TCRdb's copy, which holds only in-frame ones; the method was immunoSEQ multiplex PCR. The sample contains some 450,000 clones, 80% to 95% of which appear only once. Sample: peripheral blood, taken in a trial of Ad26.COV2.S vaccine versus placebo. The receptors derive from a person between 18 and 60 years old who received the Ad26.COV2.S COVID-19 vaccine or a placebo. CDR3s include the opening cysteine and the closing phenylalanine or tryptophan. The D gene is left open where the match is weak. Only some rows state a clone size, as once, few, many or a class for expanded clones.

v_gene	abundance	d_gene	j_gene	CDR3nt	CDR3aa
TRBV5-6	.	.	TRBJ2-7	TGTGCCAGCAGCTTTTATTTTCGGGACTTGGACTACGAGCAGTACTTC	CASSFYFRDLDYEQYF
TRBV7-9	.	TRBD1	TRBJ1-2	TGTGCCAGCAGCCGGGGGACAGGGCCCTATGGCTACACCTTC	CASSRGTGPYGYTF
TRBV5-1	.	.	TRBJ2-2	TGCGCCAGCAGCTTGTACCCGAGGGTGGCGGCCGGGGAGCTGTTTTTT	CASSLYPRVAAGELFF
TRBV27	few	.	TRBJ2-7	TGTGCCAGCAGTTTATCAAGGGGGGCGCGCAACGAGCAGTACTTC	CASSLSRGARNEQYF
TRBV29-1	.	TRBD1	TRBJ2-7	TGCAGCGTTGGGTCAGGGGGCGGAAGAACCTACGAGCAGTACTTC	CSVGSGGGRTYEQYF
TRBV27	.	.	TRBJ2-3	TGTGCCAGCAGTTTATCCCCCTTGACAGCTCCTAGCACAGATACGCAGTATTTT	CASSLSPLTAPSTDTQYF
TRBV28	.	TRBD1	TRBJ1-3	TGTGCCAGCTGGGACAGGGGAGTTGGAAACACCATATATTTT	CASWDRGVGNTIYF
TRBV9	.	TRBD2	TRBJ2-3	TGTGCCAGCAGCGTAATGGGACTAGGGGGCACAGATACGCAGTATTTT	CASSVMGLGGTDTQYF
TRBV18	once	TRBD1	TRBJ1-4	TGTGCCAGCTCACCCCTAGGGACAGCAACTAATGAAAAACTGTTTTTT	CASSPLGTATNEKLFF
TRBV5-4	.	.	TRBJ1-3	TGTGCCAGCAGCTTGATGTCAGGGGCTGGAAACACCATATATTTT	CASSLMSGAGNTIYF
TRBV7-6	.	TRBD2	TRBJ2-1	TGTGCCAGCCTCCTTAGCGGGAGCTCAGATGAGCAGTTCTTC	CASLLSGSSDEQFF
TRBV18	.	.	TRBJ1-6	TGTGCCAGCTCACCCCGGAAGGGTGGGAGTAATTCACCCCTCCACTTT	CASSPRKGGSNSPLHF
TRBV28	once	TRBD1	TRBJ2-2	TGTGCCAGCAGTTCCGACAGGGAATTTACGAACACCGGGGAGCTGTTTTTT	CASSSDREFTNTGELFF
TRBV24-1	.	.	TRBJ2-1	TGTGCCACCAGTGATTCTAAGGGGCGCGGGGATGAGCAGTTCTTC	CATSDSKGRGDEQFF
TRBV11-2	.	.	TRBJ2-7	TGTGCCAGCAGCTTAGGCGGTAACGAGCAGTACTTC	CASSLGGNEQYF
TRBV27	.	.	TRBJ1-2	TGTGCCAGCAGTCCGGGGACATATTATGGCTACACCTTC	CASSPGTYYGYTF
TRBV21-1	once	.	TRBJ2-1	TGTGCCAGCAGCAAAGTCTGGCTAGCGGGAGGGAATGAGCAGTTCTTC	CASSKVWLAGGNEQFF
TRBV7-2	.	TRBD2	TRBJ2-1	TGTGCCAGCAGCGTTAGGACTAGCGGGAGAATCGATGAGCAGTTCTTC	CASSVRTSGRIDEQFF
TRBV19	.	.	TRBJ2-7	TGTGCCAGTAGTATTATGAGCTCCTACGAGCAGTACTTC	CASSIMSSYEQYF
TRBV6-5	.	.	TRBJ1-2	TGTGCCAGCAGGCCGGGGCAGGGGTCGAATGGCTACACCTTC	CASRPGQGSNGYTF
TRBV19	.	.	TRBJ1-1	TGTGCCAGTAGCACACGGGGGAGTGAAGCTTTCTTT	CASSTRGSEAFF
TRBV5-4	.	TRBD2	TRBJ2-7	TGTGCCAGCAGCACAGGACTAGCGGGCTACGAGCAGTACTTC	CASSTGLAGYEQYF
TRBV7-3	.	TRBD1	TRBJ2-2	TGTGCCAGCAGCGGGACAGGGGGCCTCGGGGAGCTGTTTTTT	CASSGTGGLGELFF
TRBV6-6	.	.	TRBJ1-5	TGTGCCAGCAGTTACTCCTCCAGGGACAATCAGCCCCAGCATTTT	CASSYSSRDNQPQHF
TRBV28	.	TRBD1	TRBJ2-2	TGTGCCAGCAGGGGACAGGGGTACACCGGGGAGCTGTTTTTT	CASRGQGYTGELFF
TRBV2	.	.	TRBJ2-7	TGTGCCAGCAGTGGGACCCCCTGGGGCGAGCAGTACTTC	CASSGTPWGEQYF